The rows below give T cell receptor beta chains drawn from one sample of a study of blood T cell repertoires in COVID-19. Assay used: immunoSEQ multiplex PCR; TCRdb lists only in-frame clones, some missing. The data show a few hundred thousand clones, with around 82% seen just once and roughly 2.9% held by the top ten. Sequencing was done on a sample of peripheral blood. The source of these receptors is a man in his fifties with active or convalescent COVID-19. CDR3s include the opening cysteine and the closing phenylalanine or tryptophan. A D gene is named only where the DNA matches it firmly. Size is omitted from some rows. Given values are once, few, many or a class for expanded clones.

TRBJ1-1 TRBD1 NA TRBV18 CASSPRGKMNTEAFF TGTGCCAGCTCACCCAGGGGGAAGATGAACACTGAAGCTTTCTTT
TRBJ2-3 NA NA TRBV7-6 CASSLGPISTDTQYF TGTGCCAGCAGCTTAGGGCCCATAAGCACAGATACGCAGTATTTT
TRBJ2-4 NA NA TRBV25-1 CASMNTLHIQYF TGTGCCAGCATGAACACCTTGCACATTCAGTACTTC
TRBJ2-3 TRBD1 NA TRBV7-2 CASSSGQTSTDTQYF TGTGCCAGCAGCTCGGGACAGACCAGCACAGATACGCAGTATTTT
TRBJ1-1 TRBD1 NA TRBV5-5 CASSSKAGGTEAFF TGTGCCAGCAGCTCAAAGGCAGGGGGCACTGAAGCTTTCTTT
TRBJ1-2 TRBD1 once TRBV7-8 CASSLRDRGYSDGYTF TGTGCCAGCAGCCTGAGGGACAGGGGCTATTCGGATGGCTACACCTTC
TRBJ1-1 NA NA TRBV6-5 CASSYSLTAPTEAFF TGTGCCAGCAGTTACTCTTTAACAGCCCCCACTGAAGCTTTCTTT
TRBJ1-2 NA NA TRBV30 CAWSPPAPRVNYGYTF TGTGCCTGGAGTCCCCCGGCCCCTCGGGTTAACTATGGCTACACCTTC
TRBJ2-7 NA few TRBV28 CASSLRQGVEGQYF TGTGCCAGCAGTCTCAGACAGGGCGTGGAGGGGCAGTACTTC
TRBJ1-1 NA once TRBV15 CATSRQGLVNTEAFF TGTGCCACCAGCAGACAGGGGCTGGTGAACACTGAAGCTTTCTTT
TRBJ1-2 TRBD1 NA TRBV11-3 CASRLSPGQGMDGYTF TGTGCCAGCAGGCTTTCACCGGGACAGGGGATGGATGGCTACACCTTC
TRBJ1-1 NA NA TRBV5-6 CASSGRRGASRGTEAFF TGTGCCAGCAGCGGTAGGCGGGGGGCCTCCAGGGGAACTGAAGCTTTCTTT
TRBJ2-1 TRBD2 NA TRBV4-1 CASSQSTSGGNNEQFF TGCGCCAGCAGCCAAAGTACGAGCGGGGGAAACAATGAGCAGTTCTTC
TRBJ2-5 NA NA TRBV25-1 CASSEPSQARDTQYF TGTGCCAGCAGTGAACCCTCTCAGGCACGAGATACCCAGTACTTC
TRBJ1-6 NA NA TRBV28 CASSLQGGSPLHF TGTGCCAGCAGCCTACAGGGAGGGTCACCCCTCCACTTT
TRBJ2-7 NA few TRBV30 CASERGYSYEQYF TGTGCCTCCGAGAGGGGGTACTCCTACGAGCAGTACTTC
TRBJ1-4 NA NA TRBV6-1 CASSEERAVNEKLFF TGTGCCAGCAGTGAAGAGAGGGCAGTGAATGAAAAACTGTTTTTT
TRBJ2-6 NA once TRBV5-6 CASSLVGTTGSGANVLTF TGTGCCAGCAGCTTGGTGGGAACCACAGGGTCTGGGGCCAACGTCCTGACTTTC
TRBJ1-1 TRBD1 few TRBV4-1 CASATGGMLNTEAFF TGCGCCAGCGCGACAGGGGGTATGTTGAACACTGAAGCTTTCTTT
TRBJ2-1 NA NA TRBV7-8 CASSPRGEQFF TGTGCCAGCAGCCCGCGGGGTGAGCAGTTCTTC
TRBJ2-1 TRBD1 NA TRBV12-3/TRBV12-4 CASSLTGGQFF TGTGCCAGCAGTTTGACAGGGGGGCAGTTCTTC
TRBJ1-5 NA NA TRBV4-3 CASSQVESNQPQHF TGCGCCAGCAGCCAAGTTGAGAGCAATCAGCCCCAGCATTTT
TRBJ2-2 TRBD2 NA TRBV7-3 CASSPLTSGSYTGELFF TGTGCCAGCAGCCCACTCACTAGCGGGAGTTACACCGGGGAGCTGTTTTTT
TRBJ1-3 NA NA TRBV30 CAWSPVGNTIYF TGTGCCTGGAGCCCCGTTGGAAACACCATATATTTT
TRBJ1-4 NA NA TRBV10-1 CASSPGPGEKLFF TGCGCCAGCAGTCCTGGGCCAGGTGAAAAACTGTTTTTT
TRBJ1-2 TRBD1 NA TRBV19 CASVDRGLLYAGYTF TGTGCCAGTGTAGACAGGGGGCTATTATATGCCGGCTACACCTTC
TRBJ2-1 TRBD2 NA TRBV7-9 CASSPGLAGGALRQFF TGTGCCAGCAGCCCGGGACTAGCGGGAGGGGCTCTACGGCAGTTCTTC
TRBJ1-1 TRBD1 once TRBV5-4 CASSLVQGRNTEAFF TGTGCCAGCAGCTTGGTACAGGGGAGGAACACTGAAGCTTTCTTT
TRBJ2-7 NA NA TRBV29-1 CSVVEGSSSYEQYF TGCAGCGTTGTCGAAGGGAGCTCATCCTACGAGCAGTACTTC
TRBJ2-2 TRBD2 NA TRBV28 CASSLSGLGAGELFF TGTGCCAGCAGTTTATCGGGACTAGGGGCCGGGGAGCTGTTTTTT
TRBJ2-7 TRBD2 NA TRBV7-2 CASSLAGTSGGAYEQYF TGTGCCAGCAGTCTCGCTGGGACTAGCGGGGGGGCCTACGAGCAGTACTTC
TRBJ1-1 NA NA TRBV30 CAWSPGTLNTEAFF TGTGCCTGGAGTCCCGGGACACTGAACACTGAAGCTTTCTTT
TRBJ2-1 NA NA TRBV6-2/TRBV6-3 CASSYSIRRVAVYNEQFF TGTGCCAGCAGTTACTCGATCCGGCGGGTAGCGGTCTACAATGAGCAGTTCTTC
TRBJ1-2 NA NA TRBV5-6 CASSTGQSGGYTF TGTGCCAGCAGCACGGGCCAATCGGGAGGCTACACCTTC
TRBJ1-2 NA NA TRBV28 CASTLPGVAGYGYTF TGTGCCAGCACCTTACCTGGGGTGGCGGGCTATGGCTACACCTTC
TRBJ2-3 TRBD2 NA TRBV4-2 CASSRSGGGDTQYF TGTGCCAGCAGCAGGAGCGGGGGTGGAGATACGCAGTATTTT
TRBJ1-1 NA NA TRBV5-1 CASSLAGSSQAFF TGCGCCAGCAGCTTGGCCGGGTCCTCGCAAGCTTTCTTT
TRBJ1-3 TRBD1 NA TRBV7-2 CASSLSPRDRYSGNTIYF TGTGCCAGCAGCTTATCCCCCCGGGACAGGTACTCTGGAAACACCATATATTTT
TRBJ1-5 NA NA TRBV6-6 CASSPQGGSNQPQHF TGTGCCAGCAGTCCCCAGGGAGGTAGCAATCAGCCCCAGCATTTT
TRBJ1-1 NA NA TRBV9 CASSSPSGHLKNTEAFF TGTGCCAGCAGCTCTCCTTCAGGGCATCTTAAAAACACTGAAGCTTTCTTT
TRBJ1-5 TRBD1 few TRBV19 CASSRQGRGNQPQHF TGTGCCAGTAGTCGACAGGGGAGAGGGAATCAGCCCCAGCATTTT
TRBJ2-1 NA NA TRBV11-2 CASSLSRGTAPYNEQFF TGTGCCAGCAGCTTAAGTCGCGGGACAGCCCCCTACAATGAGCAGTTCTTC
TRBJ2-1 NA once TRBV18 CASSPGLANVNEQFF TGTGCCAGCTCACCAGGGCTAGCGAACGTCAATGAGCAGTTCTTC
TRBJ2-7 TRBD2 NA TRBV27 CASSFERGGVQYF TGTGCCAGCAGTTTTGAGAGGGGAGGGGTGCAGTACTTC
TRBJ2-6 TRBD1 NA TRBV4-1 CASSHGTGAGANVLTF TGCGCCAGCAGCCACGGGACAGGGGCCGGGGCCAACGTCCTGACTTTC
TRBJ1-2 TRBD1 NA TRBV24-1 CATSDLLGGQGPLDYGYTF TGTGCCACCAGTGATTTGCTGGGGGGACAGGGGCCCCTGGACTATGGCTACACCTTC
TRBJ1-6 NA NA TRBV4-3 CASSQMPDRYSSYNSPLHF TGCGCCAGCAGCCAAATGCCAGACAGATACAGCTCCTATAATTCACCCCTCCACTTT
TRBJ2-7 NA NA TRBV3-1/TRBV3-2 CASSQVPREQYF TGTGCCAGCAGCCAAGTCCCCCGCGAGCAGTACTTC
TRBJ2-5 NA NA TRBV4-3 CASSQDLRWETQYF TGCGCCAGCAGCCAAGATCTCCGGTGGGAGACCCAGTACTTC
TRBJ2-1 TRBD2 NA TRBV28 CASSLWSGDNEQFF TGTGCCAGCAGTTTATGGAGCGGGGACAATGAGCAGTTCTTC
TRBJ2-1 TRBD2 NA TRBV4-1 CASSQRLADDREQFF TGCGCCAGCAGCCAAAGACTAGCGGATGACCGGGAGCAGTTCTTC